This TCR beta chain was identified during a study of T-cell memory formation after mild COVID-19. Study results and caveats: In pre-infection memory, a portion of responding clones appeared, which suggested that cross-reactive memory joined.

To note about this clonotype: Its antigen is unknown. This clone may be a read error of a much larger clone one base away.

TCRdb re-called the 5' RACE reads through MiXCR, storing one row per CDR3 protein. The sample gives under 300,000 distinct CDR3 sequences, 8% to 9% of which show up once; about 20% is in the top ten. The sequence derives from a young man who had mild COVID-19 (a few samples of this study predate the infection). Cell type and time point are not known. The sequenced material came from PBMCs or a T cell subset sorted from them (not recorded which).

CDR3 loop: CSSSLAPGGTEAFF. The CDR3 DNA reads as TGCTCCAGCAGCTTGGCCCCAGGGGGCACTGAAGCTTTCTTT. The gene calls are TRBV5-1 and TRBJ1-1; 7 positions agree with TRBD1. CDR1 and CDR2 from the germline V gene are SGHRS and YFSETQ. The CDR3 runs 14 residues.